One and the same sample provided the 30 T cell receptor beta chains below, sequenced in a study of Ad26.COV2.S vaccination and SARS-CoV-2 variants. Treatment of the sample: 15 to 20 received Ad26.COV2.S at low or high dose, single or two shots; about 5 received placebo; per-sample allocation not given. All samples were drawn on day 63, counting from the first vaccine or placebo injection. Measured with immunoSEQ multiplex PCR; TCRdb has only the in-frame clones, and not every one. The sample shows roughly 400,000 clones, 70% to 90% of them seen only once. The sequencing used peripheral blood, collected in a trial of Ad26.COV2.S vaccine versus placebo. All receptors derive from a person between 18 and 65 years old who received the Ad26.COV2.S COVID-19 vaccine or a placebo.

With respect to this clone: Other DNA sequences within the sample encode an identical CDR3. This chain's CDR3 is CASSPLAGTNTGELFF. Here the CDR3 DNA reads TGTGCCAGCTCACCCTTAGCGGGAACGAACACCGGGGAGCTGTTTTTT. The chain is built from TRBV18 and TRBJ2-2, with 8 positions matching TRBD2. Germline values: CDR1 KGHSH, CDR2 LQKENI. This CDR3 region has 16 residues. The J segment lost 0 bases and the V segment lost 3 bases, leaving 3 bases of the junction unmatched.

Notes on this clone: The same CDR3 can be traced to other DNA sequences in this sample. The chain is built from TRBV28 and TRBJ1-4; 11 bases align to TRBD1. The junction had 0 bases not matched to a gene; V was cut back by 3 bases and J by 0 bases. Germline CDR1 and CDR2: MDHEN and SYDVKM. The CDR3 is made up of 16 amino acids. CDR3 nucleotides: TGTGCCAGCAGTTTGGGACAGGGGGCAACTAATGAAAAACTGTTTTTT. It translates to CASSLGQGATNEKLFF. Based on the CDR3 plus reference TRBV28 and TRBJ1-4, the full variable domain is DVKVTQSSRYLVKRTGEKVFLECVQDMDHENMFWYRQDPGLGLRLIYFSYDVKMKEKGDIPEGYSVSREKKERFSLILESASTNQTSMYLCASSLGQGATNEKLFFGSGTQLSVL.

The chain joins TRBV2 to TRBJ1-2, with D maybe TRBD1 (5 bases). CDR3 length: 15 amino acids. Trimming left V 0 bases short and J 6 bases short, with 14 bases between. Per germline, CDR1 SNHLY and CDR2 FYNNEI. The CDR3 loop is CASSEARGGLDGYTF. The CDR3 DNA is TGTGCCAGCAGTGAAGCGAGGGGAGGGTTGGATGGCTACACCTTC.

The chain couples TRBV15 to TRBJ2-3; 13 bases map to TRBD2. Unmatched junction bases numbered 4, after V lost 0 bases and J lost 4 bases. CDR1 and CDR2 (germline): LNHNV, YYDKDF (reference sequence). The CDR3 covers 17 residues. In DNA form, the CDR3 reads TGTGCCACCAGCAGAGATACTAGCGGGAGGGGAGCAGATACGCAGTATTTT. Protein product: CATSRDTSGRGADTQYF.

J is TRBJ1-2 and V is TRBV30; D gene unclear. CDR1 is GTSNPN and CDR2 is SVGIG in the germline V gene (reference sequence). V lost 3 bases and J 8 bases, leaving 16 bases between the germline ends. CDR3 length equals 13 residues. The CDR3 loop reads CAWSAPATWGYTF. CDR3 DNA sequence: TGTGCCTGGAGCGCCCCGGCGACGTGGGGCTACACCTTC.

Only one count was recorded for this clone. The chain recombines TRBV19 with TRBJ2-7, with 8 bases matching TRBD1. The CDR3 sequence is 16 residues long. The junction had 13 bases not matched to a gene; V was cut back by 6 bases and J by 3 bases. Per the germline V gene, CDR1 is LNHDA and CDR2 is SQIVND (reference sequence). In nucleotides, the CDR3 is TGTGCCAGTAGCCGCTTCCGACAGGGGATTATCTACGAGCAGTACTTC. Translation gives CASSRFRQGIIYEQYF.

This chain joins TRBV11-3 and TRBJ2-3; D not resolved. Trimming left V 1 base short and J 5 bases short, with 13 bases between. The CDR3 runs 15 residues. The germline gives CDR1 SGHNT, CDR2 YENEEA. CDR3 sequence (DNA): TGTGCCAGCAGCTTAGGTGTAGTTGCAAGAGATACGCAGTATTTT. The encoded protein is CASSLGVVARDTQYF.

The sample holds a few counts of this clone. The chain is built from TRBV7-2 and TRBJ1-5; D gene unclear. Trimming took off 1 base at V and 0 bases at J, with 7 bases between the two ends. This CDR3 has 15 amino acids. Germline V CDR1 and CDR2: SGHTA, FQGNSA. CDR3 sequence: CASSLETFSNQPQHF. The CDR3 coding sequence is TGTGCCAGCAGCTTAGAGACATTTAGCAATCAGCCCCAGCATTTT.

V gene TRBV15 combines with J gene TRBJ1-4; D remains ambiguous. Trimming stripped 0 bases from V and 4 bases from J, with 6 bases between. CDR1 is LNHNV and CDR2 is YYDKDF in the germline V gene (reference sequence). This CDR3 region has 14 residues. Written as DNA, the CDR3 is TGTGCCACCAGCAGAGAACGGATTAATGAAAAACTGTTTTTT. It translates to CATSRERINEKLFF.

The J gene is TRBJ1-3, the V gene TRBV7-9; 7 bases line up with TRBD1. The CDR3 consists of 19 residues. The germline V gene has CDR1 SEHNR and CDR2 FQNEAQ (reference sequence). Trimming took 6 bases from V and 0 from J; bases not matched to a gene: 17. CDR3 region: CASSFVGGQRLSSGNTIYF. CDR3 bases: TGTGCCAGCAGTTTCGTTGGGGGACAGAGATTAAGCTCTGGAAACACCATATATTTT.

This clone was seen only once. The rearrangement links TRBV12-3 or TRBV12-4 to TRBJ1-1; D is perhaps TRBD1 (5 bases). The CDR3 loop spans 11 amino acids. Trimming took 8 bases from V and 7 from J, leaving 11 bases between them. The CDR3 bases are TGTGCCAGCCGGGGGGAGCTTGAAGCTTTCTTT. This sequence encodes CASRGELEAFF.

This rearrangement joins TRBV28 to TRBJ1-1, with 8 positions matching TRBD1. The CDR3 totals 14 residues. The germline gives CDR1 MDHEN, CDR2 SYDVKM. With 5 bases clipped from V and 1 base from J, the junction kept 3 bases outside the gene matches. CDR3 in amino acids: CASSPGQANTEAFF. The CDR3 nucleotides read TGTGCCAGCAGTCCGGGACAGGCGAACACTGAAGCTTTCTTT.

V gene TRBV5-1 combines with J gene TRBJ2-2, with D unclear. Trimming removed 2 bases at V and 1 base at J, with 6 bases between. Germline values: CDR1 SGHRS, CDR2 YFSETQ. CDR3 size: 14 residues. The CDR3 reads CASSFGRNTGELFF. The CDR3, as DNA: TGCGCCAGCAGCTTTGGTCGGAACACCGGGGAGCTGTTTTTT.

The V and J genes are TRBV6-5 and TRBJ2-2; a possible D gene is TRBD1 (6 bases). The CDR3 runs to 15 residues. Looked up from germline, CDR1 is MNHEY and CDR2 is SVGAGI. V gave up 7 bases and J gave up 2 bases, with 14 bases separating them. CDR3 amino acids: CASKRTALNTGELFF. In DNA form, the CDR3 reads TGTGCCAGCAAAAGGACAGCGTTAAACACCGGGGAGCTGTTTTTT.

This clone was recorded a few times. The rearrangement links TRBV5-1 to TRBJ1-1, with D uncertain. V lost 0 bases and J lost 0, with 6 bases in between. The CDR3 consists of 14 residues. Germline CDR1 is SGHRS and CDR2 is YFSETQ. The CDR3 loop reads CASSLAGMNTEAFF. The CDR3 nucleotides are TGCGCCAGCAGCTTGGCGGGGATGAACACTGAAGCTTTCTTT.

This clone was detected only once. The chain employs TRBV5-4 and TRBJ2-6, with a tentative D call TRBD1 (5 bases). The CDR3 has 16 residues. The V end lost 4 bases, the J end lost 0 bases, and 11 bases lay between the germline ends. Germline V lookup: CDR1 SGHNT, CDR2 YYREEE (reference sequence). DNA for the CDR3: TGTGCCAGCAGCCCGCCAGGGAACTCTGGGGCCAACGTCCTGACTTTC. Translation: CASSPPGNSGANVLTF.

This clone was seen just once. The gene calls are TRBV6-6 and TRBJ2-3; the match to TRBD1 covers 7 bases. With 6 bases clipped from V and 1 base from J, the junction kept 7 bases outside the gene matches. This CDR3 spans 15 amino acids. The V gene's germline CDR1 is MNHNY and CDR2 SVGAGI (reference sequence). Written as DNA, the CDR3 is TGTGCCAGCAGAATAACAGGGGCGGGCACAGATACGCAGTATTTT. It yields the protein CASRITGAGTDTQYF.

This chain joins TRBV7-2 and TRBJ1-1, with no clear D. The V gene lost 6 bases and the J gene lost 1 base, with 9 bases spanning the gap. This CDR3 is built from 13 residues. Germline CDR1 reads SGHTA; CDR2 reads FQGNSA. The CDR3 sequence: CASRRYRNTEAFF. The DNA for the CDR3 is TGTGCCAGCAGGCGCTATAGGAACACTGAAGCTTTCTTT.

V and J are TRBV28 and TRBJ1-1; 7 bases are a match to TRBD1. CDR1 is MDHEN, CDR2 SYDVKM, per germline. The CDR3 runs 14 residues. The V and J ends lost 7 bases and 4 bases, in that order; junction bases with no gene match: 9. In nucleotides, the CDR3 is TGTGCCAGCACCAGACAGGGCAGGACCACTGAAGCTTTCTTT. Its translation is CASTRQGRTTEAFF. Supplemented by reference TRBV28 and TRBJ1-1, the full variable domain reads DVKVTQSSRYLVKRTGEKVFLECVQDMDHENMFWYRQDPGLGLRLIYFSYDVKMKEKGDIPEGYSVSREKKERFSLILESASTNQTSMYLCASTRQGRTTEAFFGQGTRLTVV.

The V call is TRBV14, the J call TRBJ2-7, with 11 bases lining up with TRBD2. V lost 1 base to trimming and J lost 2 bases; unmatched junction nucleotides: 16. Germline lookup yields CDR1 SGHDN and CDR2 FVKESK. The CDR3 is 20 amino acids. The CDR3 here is CASSQVDLGLAVLSTYEQYF. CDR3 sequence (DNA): TGTGCCAGCAGCCAAGTCGACTTGGGACTAGCGGTTCTCTCGACCTACGAGCAGTACTTC.

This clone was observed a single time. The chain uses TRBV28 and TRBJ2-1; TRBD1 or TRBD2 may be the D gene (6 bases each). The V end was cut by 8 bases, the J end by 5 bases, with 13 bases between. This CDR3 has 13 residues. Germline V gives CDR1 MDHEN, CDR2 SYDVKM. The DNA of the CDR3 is TGTGCCAGCGATTGGAGGGGGGACAATGAGCAGTTCTTC. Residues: CASDWRGDNEQFF.

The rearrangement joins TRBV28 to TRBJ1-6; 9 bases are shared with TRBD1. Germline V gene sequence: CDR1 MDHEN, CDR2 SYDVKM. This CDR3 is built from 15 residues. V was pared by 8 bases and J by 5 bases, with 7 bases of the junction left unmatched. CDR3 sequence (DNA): TGTGCCAGCGAGCGACAGGGGGGCAATAATTCACCCCTCCACTTT. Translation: CASERQGGNNSPLHF.

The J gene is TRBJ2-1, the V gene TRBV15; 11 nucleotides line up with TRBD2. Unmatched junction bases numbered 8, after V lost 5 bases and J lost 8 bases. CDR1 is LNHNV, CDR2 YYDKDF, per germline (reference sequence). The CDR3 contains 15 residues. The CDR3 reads CATSHELAGDYEQFF. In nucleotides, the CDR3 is TGTGCCACCAGCCATGAACTAGCGGGAGATTATGAGCAGTTCTTC.

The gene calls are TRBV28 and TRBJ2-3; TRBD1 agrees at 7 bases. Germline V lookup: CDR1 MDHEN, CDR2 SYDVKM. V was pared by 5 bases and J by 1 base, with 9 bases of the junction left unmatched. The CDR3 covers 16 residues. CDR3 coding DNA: TGTGCCAGCAGTCTGATACCTGGGACAGGCACAGATACGCAGTATTTT. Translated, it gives CASSLIPGTGTDTQYF.

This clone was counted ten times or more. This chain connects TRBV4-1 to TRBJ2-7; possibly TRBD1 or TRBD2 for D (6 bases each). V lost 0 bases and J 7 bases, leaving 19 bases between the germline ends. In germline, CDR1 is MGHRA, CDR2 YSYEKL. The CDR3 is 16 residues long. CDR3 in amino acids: CASSQDLGLRGGEQYF. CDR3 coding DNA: TGCGCCAGCAGCCAAGATCTTGGACTACGAGGGGGGGAGCAGTACTTC.

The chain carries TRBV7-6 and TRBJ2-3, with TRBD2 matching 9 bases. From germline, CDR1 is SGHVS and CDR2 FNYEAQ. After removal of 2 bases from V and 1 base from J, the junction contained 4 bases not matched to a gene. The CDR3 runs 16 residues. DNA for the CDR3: TGTGCCAGCAGCTTATTGATAGCGGGAGGCACAGATACGCAGTATTTT. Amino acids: CASSLLIAGGTDTQYF.

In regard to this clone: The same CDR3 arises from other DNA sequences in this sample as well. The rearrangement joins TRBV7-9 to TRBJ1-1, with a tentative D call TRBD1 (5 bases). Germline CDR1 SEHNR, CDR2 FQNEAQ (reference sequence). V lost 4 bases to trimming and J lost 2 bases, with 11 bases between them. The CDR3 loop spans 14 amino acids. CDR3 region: CASSSRDGNTEAFF. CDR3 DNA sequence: TGTGCCAGCAGCTCCCGGGACGGCAACACTGAAGCTTTCTTT.

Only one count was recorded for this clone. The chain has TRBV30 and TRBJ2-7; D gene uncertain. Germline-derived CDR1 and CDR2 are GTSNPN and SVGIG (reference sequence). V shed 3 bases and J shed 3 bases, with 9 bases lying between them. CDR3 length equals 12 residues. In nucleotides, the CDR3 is TGTGCCTGGAGCCAGTCCTTCTACGAGCAGTACTTC. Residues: CAWSQSFYEQYF. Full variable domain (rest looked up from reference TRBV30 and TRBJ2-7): SQTIHQWPATLVQPVGSPLSLECTVEGTSNPNLYWYRQAAGRGLQLLFYSVGIGQISSEVPQNLSASRPQDRQFILSSKKLLLSDSGFYLCAWSQSFYEQYFGPGTRLTVT.

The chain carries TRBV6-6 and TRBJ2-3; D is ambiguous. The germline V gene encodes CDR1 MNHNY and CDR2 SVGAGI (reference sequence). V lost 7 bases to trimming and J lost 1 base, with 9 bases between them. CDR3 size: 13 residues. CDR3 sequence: CASIRQGTDTQYF. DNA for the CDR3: TGTGCCAGCATTCGTCAGGGCACAGATACGCAGTATTTT.

Here the CDR3 DNA reads TGCGCCAGCAGCCAAGATAAGCTAGGCTACGAGCAGTACTTC. It specifies CASSQDKLGYEQYF. The chain uses TRBV4-3 and TRBJ2-7, with D uncertain. V lost 0 bases, J lost 3 bases, and 9 bases lay in between. Germline lookup yields CDR1 LGHNA and CDR2 YSLEER. The CDR3 is 14 amino acids.